This is a list of T cell receptor beta chains from one sample in a study of T cell repertoires in cytomegalovirus infection. Each CDR3 protein gets one entry after TCRdb re-called the reads with MiXCR. The repertoire consists of some 300,000 distinct CDR3 sequences, with about 9.1% occurring once and the leading ten covering approximately 2.3%. The specimen was PBMCs. Every receptor here comes from a human donor in good health (CMV status not recorded). Some clones in this sample may be carry-over from other donors' samples. CDR3s include the opening cysteine and the closing phenylalanine or tryptophan. The order of the fields is J gene, V gene, clone size, D gene, CDR3 protein, CDR3 DNA. The D gene is left open where the match is weak. Size is omitted from some rows. Given values are once, few, many or a class for expanded clones.

TRBJ2-7 TRBV20-1 many - CSARKGSTLYEQYF TGCAGTGCTAGAAAAGGCAGTACGTTATACGAGCAGTACTTC
TRBJ2-6 TRBV2 - - CASTSFPTESGANVLTF TGTGCCAGCACCTCTTTTCCCACAGAATCTGGGGCCAACGTCCTGACTTTC
TRBJ2-3 TRBV19 - - CASSMDSVSTDTQYF TGTGCCAGTAGTATGGACAGTGTTAGCACAGATACGCAGTATTTT
TRBJ2-1 TRBV24-1 - TRBD2 CATGDSTRSGDYNEQFF TGTGCCACCGGTGACTCTACCCGAAGCGGGGACTACAATGAGCAGTTCTTC
TRBJ1-5 TRBV6-2/TRBV6-3 many - CASSYSSGQPQHF TGTGCCAGCAGTTACTCTAGTGGTCAGCCCCAGCATTTT
TRBJ2-6 TRBV7-9 - - CASSPRTVSGANVLTF TGTGCCAGCAGCCCCCGGACGGTCTCTGGGGCCAACGTCCTGACTTTC
TRBJ2-1 TRBV27 many TRBD1 CASSHKPGQGDVEQFF TGTGCCAGCAGCCATAAACCGGGACAGGGGGATGTTGAGCAGTTCTTC
TRBJ2-1 TRBV5-1 many - CASSLDTSSYNEQFF TGCGCCAGCAGCTTGGACACGAGCTCCTACAATGAGCAGTTCTTC
TRBJ1-2 TRBV7-9 many - CASSLSTDGYTF TGTGCCAGCAGCTTAAGTACGGATGGCTACACCTTC
TRBJ1-4 TRBV25-1 many TRBD1 CASSESLGQVEKLFF TGTGCCAGCAGTGAATCCCTCGGACAGGTCGAAAAACTGTTTTTT
TRBJ1-4 TRBV20-1 few - CSATGTNQATNEKLFF TGCAGTGCTACAGGGACTAACCAGGCAACTAATGAAAAACTGTTTTTT
TRBJ2-5 TRBV6-5 - TRBD1 CASIGTGQETQYF TGTGCCAGCATCGGGACAGGACAAGAGACCCAGTACTTC
TRBJ2-2 TRBV15 many TRBD2 CATSGLAGTTGELFF TGTGCCACCAGCGGACTAGCGGGGACCACCGGGGAGCTGTTTTTT